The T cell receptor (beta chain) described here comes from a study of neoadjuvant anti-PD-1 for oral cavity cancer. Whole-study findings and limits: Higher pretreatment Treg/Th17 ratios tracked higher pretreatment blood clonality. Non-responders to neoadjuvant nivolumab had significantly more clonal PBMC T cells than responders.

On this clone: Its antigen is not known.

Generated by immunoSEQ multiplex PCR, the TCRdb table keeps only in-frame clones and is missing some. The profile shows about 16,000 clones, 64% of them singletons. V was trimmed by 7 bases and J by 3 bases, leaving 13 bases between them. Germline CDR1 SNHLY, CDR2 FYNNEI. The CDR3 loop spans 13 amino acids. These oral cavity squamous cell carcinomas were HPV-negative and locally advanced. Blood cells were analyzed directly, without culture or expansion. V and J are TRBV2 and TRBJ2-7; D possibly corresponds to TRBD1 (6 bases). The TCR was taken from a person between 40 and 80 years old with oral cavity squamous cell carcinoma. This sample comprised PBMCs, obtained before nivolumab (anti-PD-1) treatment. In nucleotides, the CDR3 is TGTGCCAGCATCGCGACAGGCCGCTACGAGCAGTACTTC. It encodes CASIATGRYEQYF.